This passage covers 28 T cell receptor beta chains from one sample sequenced in a study of molecular identifiers for immune sequencing clone quantification. MiXCR was run by TCRdb on the PCR reads, yielding one entry per CDR3 protein. The sample has approximately 550,000 distinct CDR3 sequences; 25% are singletons. The specimen sequenced was naive CD8+ T cells from blood, with Jurkat cell RNA spiked in. Documented subset: FACS-sorted CD8+CD4-CCR7+CD45RA+ naive T cells. The receptors were sampled from a human donor in good health. Some libraries in this study had Jurkat cell RNA spiked in.

The rearrangement joins TRBV12-3 or TRBV12-4 to TRBJ2-7; D is ambiguous. V was clipped by 5 bases and J by 3 bases, with 11 bases between them. CDR3 length: 13 residues. The CDR3 nucleotides are TGTGCCAGCAGTACCCTAGACAACTACGAGCAGTACTTC. This encodes CASSTLDNYEQYF.

V is TRBV6-6 and J is TRBJ2-1; TRBD1 matches at 9 bases. This CDR3 spans 17 amino acids. The junction had 15 bases not matched to a gene; V was cut back by 6 bases and J by 6 bases. CDR1 is MNHNY and CDR2 is SVGAGI in the germline V gene (reference sequence). This CDR3 reads CASSLTGGGLASNEQFF. The CDR3 bases are TGTGCCAGCAGCCTTACAGGGGGCGGACTCGCAAGCAATGAGCAGTTCTTC.

This clonotype appeared many times. This chain connects TRBV2 to TRBJ2-7, with a possible D match to TRBD2 (5 bases). Germline lookup yields CDR1 SNHLY and CDR2 FYNNEI. Deletions cut 7 bases from V and 0 bases from J, with 13 bases between. The CDR3 is 14 residues long. CDR3 DNA sequence: TGTGCCAGCACCCCGGGCGGGTCCTCCTACGAGCAGTACTTC. It translates to CASTPGGSSYEQYF.

CDR3 nucleotides: TGTGCCAGCAGCCGAGAGGACAGTGAGGCCACAGATACGCAGTATTTT. Translation: CASSREDSEATDTQYF. The chain carries TRBV7-9 and TRBJ2-3, with D possibly being TRBD1 (6 bases). CDR1 is SEHNR and CDR2 is FQNEAQ in the germline V gene (reference sequence). The CDR3 has 16 amino acids. The V gene lost 5 bases and the J gene lost 2 bases, with 17 bases spanning the gap. The full variable domain, its missing parts supplied by reference TRBV7-9 and TRBJ2-3, is DTGVSQNPRHKITKRGQNVTFRCDPISEHNRLYWYRQTLGQGPEFLTYFQNEAQLEKSRLLSDRFSAERPKGSFSTLEIQRTEQGDSAMYLCASSREDSEATDTQYFGPGTRLTVL.

The genes are TRBV12-3 or TRBV12-4 and TRBJ1-2; a weak D match, TRBD1 (6 bases). The CDR3 extends over 14 amino acids. V shed 5 bases and J shed 4 bases, with 14 bases lying between them. For the CDR3, the DNA is TGTGCCAGCAGTCGGGGGGCTATGATCTATGGCTACACCTTC. Translated: CASSRGAMIYGYTF.

This clonotype was counted at least ten times. V gene TRBV30 combines with J gene TRBJ1-1; tentatively, D is TRBD1 (5 bases). The V end lost 1 base, the J end lost 1 base, and 7 bases lay between the germline ends. The CDR3 sequence is 13 residues long. Germline assignment: CDR1 GTSNPN and CDR2 SVGIG (reference sequence). The CDR3 nucleotides read TGTGCCTGGAGTGATACAGGGAACACTGAAGCTTTCTTT. This codes for CAWSDTGNTEAFF.

This clonotype was detected only a few times. The chain uses TRBV6-2 or TRBV6-3 and TRBJ1-2; D unresolved. With 2 bases removed from V and 2 bases from J, the gap between germline ends came to 12 bases. The CDR3 totals 15 residues. Germline V gene data show CDR1 as MNHEY and CDR2 as SVGEGT. For the CDR3, the DNA is TGTGCCAGCAGTTACATATGGGATGGCAACTATGGCTACACCTTC. This encodes CASSYIWDGNYGYTF.

Many counts were recorded for this clonotype. This sequence joins TRBV20-1 and TRBJ1-2, with 8 bases that match TRBD1. Germline CDR1 is DFQATT and CDR2 is SNEGSKA (reference sequence). V was pared by 3 bases and J by 5 bases, with 8 bases of the junction left unmatched. The CDR3 is 14 residues long. This CDR3 reads CSASSGTGGYGYTF. DNA for the CDR3: TGCAGTGCTAGCTCCGGGACAGGCGGTTATGGCTACACCTTC.

As regards this clonotype: Germline and junction disagree at one end, which may indicate a read error. CDR3: CASSPTSPEIYQETQCF. In DNA, the CDR3 is TGTGCCAGCAGCCCGACCTCGCCGGAAATCTACCAAGAGACCCAGTGCTTC. V and J are TRBV9 and TRBJ2-5; D ambiguous. The length of the CDR3 is 17 residues. In germline, CDR1 is SGDLS, CDR2 YYNGEE.

Of note for this clonotype: A clone one base away is much larger, so this may be a read error. V is TRBV7-9 and J is TRBJ1-1; no definite D call. The germline V and J ends were trimmed by 5 bases and 3 bases, with 10 bases remaining between them. CDR1 and CDR2 (germline): SEHNR, FQNEAQ (reference sequence). The CDR3 contains 13 residues. CDR3 sequence: CASSVDPHTEAFF. CDR3 nucleotide sequence: TGTGCCAGCAGCGTTGACCCGCACACTGAAGCTTTCTTT.

This clonotype was seen only a few times. The CDR3 sequence is CASSQDPRGGIDEQYF. The CDR3 region has the DNA TGTGCCAGCTCACAGGACCCCCGGGGAGGGATAGACGAGCAGTACTTC. The rearrangement links TRBV18 to TRBJ2-7, with 7 bases identical to TRBD2. The germline V gene has CDR1 KGHSH and CDR2 LQKENI. J was trimmed by 5 bases and V by 4 bases; bases with no gene match: 14. The CDR3 loop spans 16 amino acids.

This clonotype was seen a handful of times. The V gene is TRBV4-1, the J gene TRBJ2-3, with 12 bases identical to TRBD2. With V trimmed by 4 bases and J by 1 base, 9 bases remained unmatched. This CDR3 spans 18 amino acids. CDR1 MGHRA and CDR2 YSYEKL come from the germline V gene. DNA for the CDR3: TGCGCCAGCAGCCCCTCAGGGGCTAGCGGGGGGGGCACAGATACGCAGTATTTT. Translating gives CASSPSGASGGGTDTQYF.

The chain is built from TRBV7-9 and TRBJ2-1; weak D call: TRBD2 (5 bases). Between the trimmed V and J ends, which lost 4 bases and 2 bases, there was a span of 15 bases. The CDR3 totals 16 residues. From germline, CDR1 is SEHNR and CDR2 FQNEAQ (reference sequence). The CDR3 region is CASSSMTSGPYNEQFF. The CDR3 nucleotides are TGTGCCAGCAGCTCAATGACAAGCGGCCCCTACAATGAGCAGTTCTTC.

This clonotype has only a few counts. V usage is TRBV13 and J usage is TRBJ1-3; D perhaps matches TRBD1 (6 bases). Germline-derived CDR1 and CDR2 are PRHDT and FYEKMQ (reference sequence). This CDR3 spans 17 amino acids. V lost 3 bases and J lost 0, with 15 bases in between. The CDR3 region has the DNA TGTGCCAGCAGCTTGGGGGCCAGCCCGACCTCTGGAAACACCATATATTTT. It translates to CASSLGASPTSGNTIYF.

Only a few counts were recorded for this clonotype. The chain joins TRBV19 to TRBJ2-7; 11 nucleotides agree with TRBD1. The germline V gene encodes CDR1 LNHDA and CDR2 SQIVND (reference sequence). The CDR3 sequence is 15 residues long. The J segment lost 3 bases and the V segment lost 5 bases, leaving 6 bases of the junction unmatched. The CDR3 loop is CASSLSGTGGYEQYF. DNA of the CDR3: TGTGCCAGTAGTTTATCGGGGACAGGGGGCTACGAGCAGTACTTC.

V and J are TRBV5-6 and TRBJ1-1; the D gene is possibly TRBD1 (6 bases). The CDR3 has 16 amino acids. V was cut by 2 bases and J by 3 bases, with 17 bases left in between. Germline assignment: CDR1 SGHDT and CDR2 YYEEEE. CDR3 in amino acids: CASSLGKTGWDTEAFF. CDR3 DNA sequence: TGTGCCAGCAGCTTAGGGAAAACAGGGTGGGACACTGAAGCTTTCTTT.

This clonotype has a handful of counts. The CDR3, as DNA: TGCGCCAGCAGCCAAGTGGAAAGGAACACCGGGGAGCTGTTTTTT. As protein: CASSQVERNTGELFF. The rearrangement links TRBV4-3 to TRBJ2-2; no clear D. The CDR3 sequence is 15 residues long. From germline, CDR1 is LGHNA and CDR2 YSLEER. Trimming left V 1 base short and J 1 base short, with 7 bases between.

This clonotype has a handful of counts. This chain joins TRBV28 and TRBJ2-6; TRBD1 or TRBD2 may be the D gene (5 bases each). From germline, CDR1 is MDHEN and CDR2 SYDVKM. This CDR3 is 16 amino acids long. V gave up 4 bases and J gave up 0 bases, with 10 bases separating them. CDR3: CASSSGRSSGANVLTF. DNA for the CDR3: TGTGCCAGCAGTTCGGGACGGAGCTCTGGGGCCAACGTCCTGACTTTC.

The sample holds a few counts of this clonotype. This sequence joins TRBV5-4 and TRBJ2-3; D is ambiguous. Germline assignment: CDR1 SGHNT and CDR2 YYREEE (reference sequence). The CDR3 extends over 14 amino acids. Deletions cut 4 bases from V and 2 bases from J, with 11 bases between. CDR3 coding DNA: TGTGCCAGCAGCACCCTGACCCCCACAGATACGCAGTATTTT. Amino acid sequence: CASSTLTPTDTQYF.

This clonotype has ten or more counts. This chain uses TRBV5-1 with TRBJ2-1; possible D gene TRBD1, 5 bases. Looked up from germline, CDR1 is SGHRS and CDR2 is YFSETQ. Trimming stripped 0 bases from V and 7 bases from J, with 11 bases between. CDR3 length: 14 amino acids. The CDR3 coding sequence is TGCGCCAGCAGCTTGGGGCAGGGCGTGAATGAGCAGTTCTTC. This translates into CASSLGQGVNEQFF.

This clonotype showed up just a few times. The chain uses TRBV27 and TRBJ2-7; D call uncertain. Trimming took 6 bases from V and 0 from J, leaving 9 bases between them. Germline assignment: CDR1 MNHEY and CDR2 SMNVEV (reference sequence). This CDR3 is built from 13 residues. The CDR3 bases are TGTGCCAGCAGCGTCGGCCGCTCCTACGAGCAGTACTTC. Translating gives CASSVGRSYEQYF.

Many counts were recorded for this clonotype. The rearrangement links TRBV6-2 or TRBV6-3 to TRBJ2-2; D call uncertain. Trimming stripped 7 bases from V and 1 base from J, with 16 bases between. CDR1 is MNHEY, CDR2 SVGEGT, per germline. The length of the CDR3 is 16 residues. CDR3 DNA sequence: TGTGCCAGCACCGCGGTCTATCCCGAGAACACCGGGGAGCTGTTTTTT. Its translation: CASTAVYPENTGELFF.

This clonotype showed up many times. The chain is built from TRBV4-2 and TRBJ2-5, with 9 bases identical to TRBD2. This CDR3 has 17 amino acids. Losses at the gene ends were 0 bases for V and 5 bases for J; bases not matched to a gene: 10. In germline, CDR1 is LGHNA, CDR2 YNFKEQ. The CDR3, as DNA: TGTGCCAGCAGCCAAGAGTTTTTGGCGGGAGGGCGCGAGACCCAGTACTTC. The encoded protein is CASSQEFLAGGRETQYF.

This clonotype was recorded a few times. The V and J genes are TRBV7-9 and TRBJ1-5; 8 nucleotides agree with TRBD1. The CDR3 runs 16 residues. Losses at the gene ends were 5 bases for V and 2 bases for J; bases not matched to a gene: 8. The germline CDR1 and CDR2 sequences are SEHNR and FQNEAQ (reference sequence). In DNA form, the CDR3 reads TGTGCCAGCAGCGAAGACAGGGGAAAAGGCAATCAGCCCCAGCATTTT. It encodes CASSEDRGKGNQPQHF.

This rearrangement joins TRBV6-5 to TRBJ1-6; perhaps TRBD1 as D (6 bases). Deletions cut 4 bases from V and 9 bases from J, with 22 bases between. The CDR3 extends over 17 amino acids. Germline V gene data show CDR1 as MNHEY and CDR2 as SVGAGI. The CDR3 bases are TGTGCCAGCAGTTCGTTAACAGGGAATGAGTTTGGTTCACCCCTCCACTTT. Residues: CASSSLTGNEFGSPLHF.

Comment on this clonotype: This clone may be a read error of a much larger clone one base away. V and J are TRBV6-6 and TRBJ2-7; possibly TRBD1 for D (5 bases). CDR1 MNHNY and CDR2 SVGAGI come from the germline V gene (reference sequence). CDR3 size: 15 residues. This chain's CDR3 is CVSSYSGSQGGEQYF. CDR3 in DNA: TGTGTCAGCAGTTACTCGGGTAGCCAGGGCGGCGAGCAGTACTTC.

In the case of this clonotype: A much larger clone lies one base from this, so it may be a read error. The rearrangement uses TRBV20-1 and TRBJ2-5; D gene unclear. The CDR3 has 14 amino acids. CDR1 and CDR2 from the germline V gene are DFQATT and SNEGSKA (reference sequence). The CDR3 sequence: CSAQDRPYQEAQYF. The CDR3 DNA reads as TGCAGTGCCCAGGACCGCCCGTACCAAGAGGCCCAGTACTTC.

This clonotype was counted only a few times. J is TRBJ2-3 and V is TRBV3-1; 8 bases line up with TRBD2. V was pared by 0 bases and J by 4 bases, with 15 bases of the junction left unmatched. Germline CDR1 reads LGHDT; CDR2 reads YNNKEL (reference sequence). The CDR3 runs to 19 residues. The CDR3 protein is CASSQDRFGIAGRADTQYF. For the CDR3, the DNA is TGTGCCAGCAGCCAAGATCGTTTCGGAATAGCGGGGAGGGCAGATACGCAGTATTTT.